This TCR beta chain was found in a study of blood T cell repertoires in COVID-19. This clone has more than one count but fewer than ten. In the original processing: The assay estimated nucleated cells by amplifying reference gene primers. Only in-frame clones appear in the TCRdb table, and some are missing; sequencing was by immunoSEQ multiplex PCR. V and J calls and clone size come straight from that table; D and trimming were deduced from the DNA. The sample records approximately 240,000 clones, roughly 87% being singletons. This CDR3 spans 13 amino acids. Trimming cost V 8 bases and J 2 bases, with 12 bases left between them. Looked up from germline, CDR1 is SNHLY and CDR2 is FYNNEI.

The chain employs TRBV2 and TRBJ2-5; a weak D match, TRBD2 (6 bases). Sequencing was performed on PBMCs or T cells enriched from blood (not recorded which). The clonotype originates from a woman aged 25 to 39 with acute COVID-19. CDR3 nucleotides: TGTGCCAGCCCCCGGAGGGAACAAGAGACCCAGTACTTC. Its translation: CASPRREQETQYF.